This T cell receptor beta chain was captured by sequencing in a study of blood T cell repertoires in COVID-19. Study context: The United States, Italy and Spain were the sources of the acute and convalescent COVID-19 samples. Sources were T cells, B-cell-depleted T cells, or PBMCs; the material itself was cDNA or gDNA.

All enrollees were roughly 18 to 90 years old and from fewer than 30 US areas. Assay used: immunoSEQ multiplex PCR; TCRdb lists only in-frame clones, some missing. Seen here are 150,000 to 200,000 clones, 78% observed once, and the top ten hold about 18%. This sequence originates from a woman aged 50 to 60 who had recovered from COVID-19. Sequencing was performed on PBMCs or T cells enriched from blood (not recorded which).

The CDR3 coding sequence is TGTGCCAGCAGCTCATTCGGCGGCGGGAGGGTCGGGAATGAGCAGTTCTTC. Protein sequence: CASSSFGGGRVGNEQFF. This chain connects TRBV3-1 (or the pseudogene TRBV3-2) to TRBJ2-1, with 9 bases lining up with TRBD2. The ends lost 5 bases at V and 7 bases at J; junction bases unmatched: 15. This CDR3 region has 17 residues. The germline V gene has CDR1 LGHDT and CDR2 YNNKEL (reference sequence).